The source of this TCR beta chain is a study of early T cells in non-severe SARS-CoV-2 infection (dated by TCRdb to the early 2020s). Describing the broader study: Bulk RNA from unsorted whole blood was used for TCR sequencing, so alpha and beta chains could not be paired.

Unmatched junction bases come to 12, with V trimmed by 6 bases and J by 8 bases. The germline V gene (reference sequence) yields MNHNY for CDR1 and SVGAGI for CDR2. The CDR3 measures 15 amino acids from cysteine to phenylalanine. The only DNA kept is the CDR3, 45 bases in frame from the first base. General conclusions and limits of the study: VDJdb matching was skewed toward anti-spike CD8 responses, so virus-specific expansions were likely underestimated and private and CD4 specificities were missed.

Library prep was done by 5' RACE. The sample was run on a NextSeq 500. To correct for sequencing error and PCR bias, the TCR library protocol tagged individual cDNA molecules with unique molecular identifiers. TCR alpha and beta chains were both sequenced, and the abundances of alpha and beta sequences in each sample were closely correlated with each other. As for the original processing: Decombinator V4 was used to annotate the V gene, J gene and CDR3 of the TCR sequences. Expanded TCRs were defined as changing significantly between any two time points under a Poisson model with p below 0.0001. TCR abundances were normalised to the total number of TCRs sequenced in each sample and reported as counts per million. TRAV1-2 paired with TRAJ12, TRAJ20 or TRAJ33 defined MAIT TCRs, while TRAV10 paired with TRAJ18 defined iNKT TCRs. A search of VDJdb, accessed on 1 November 2021, was run for TCRs annotated to CMV, EBV and SARS-CoV-2, with TCRs annotated for multiple antigens excluded. The public reads were quality trimmed at Q25 with fastp and then assembled into clones with MiXCR by TCRdb, keeping productive beta chains. Under each unique CDR3 protein, matching rows form one entry showing the most common genes and DNA. None of the V and J calls come from the authors' own analysis; TCRdb made them. This sample holds roughly 80,000 distinct CDR3 sequences; around 15% were observed only once. The leading ten clones occupy less than 15% of the sample.

This was a case-control study nested in a cohort of healthcare workers in London, UK, who had nasopharyngeal swab PCR tests and blood samples taken every week. Between 23 and 31 March 2020, the week of the UK lockdown, healthcare workers were enrolled and then followed up weekly for as long as 16 weeks. A note on this clonotype: There is no known antigen for this receptor. Qualities for individual bases were not recorded, and no much larger clone is one base off.

The specimen sequenced was whole blood. Recombination joined TRBV6-6 with TRBJ2-1, with TRBD2 identical over 8 junction bases. The origin of this receptor is an adult who was a healthcare worker with PCR-confirmed SARS-CoV-2 infection or an uninfected control (not recorded which). CDR3 loop: CASRTLLAGRDEQFF. The sequenced DNA: TGTGCCAGCAGGACACTCCTAGCGGGCAGGGATGAGCAGTTCTTC.